This TCR beta chain was identified during a study of cytomegalovirus exposure and HLA in healthy donors. J gave up 9 bases and V 0 bases, and 6 bases lay outside the gene matches. Germline lookup yields CDR1 ENHRY and CDR2 SYGVKD. This CDR3 region has 16 residues. Primers: 60 Vbeta forward and 13 Jbeta reverse. The assay was immunoSEQ multiplex PCR, and TCRdb's table has in-frame clones only and misses some. Of 150,000 to 200,000 clones in the sample, roughly 80% were seen once. The V gene is TRBV10-3, the J gene TRBJ2-1, with TRBD2 identical over 12 bases. Sequencing used PBMCs. The sequence was obtained from a man aged 45 to 65 in good health and CMV-seropositive. The CDR3 spells CAISESLAGGRVEQFF. CDR3 bases: TGTGCCATCAGTGAGTCTCTAGCGGGGGGGCGAGTTGAGCAGTTCTTC.